One sample yielded the 8 T cell receptor beta chains listed below, sequenced in a study of CDR3 diversity in severe acne. TCRdb reanalysed the PCR reads using MiXCR and keeps one entry per CDR3 protein. The table has about 93,000 distinct CDR3 sequences, approximately 52% seen once; the top ten hold around 10%. The sample was blood. These receptors all come from a male donor in good health, serving as a control.

With regard to this clonotype: Mismatch with germline at one junction end may stem from a read error. The chain employs TRBV30 and TRBJ1-1, with a weak D call TRBD1 (6 bases). Germline V gene lookup returns CDR1 GTSNPN and CDR2 SVGIG (reference sequence). The CDR3 length is 11 residues. The CDR3 DNA reads TGTGCCTGGACAGGGGACACTGTAGCTTTATTT. Its translation is CAWTGDTVALF.

The chain recombines TRBV6-1 with TRBJ1-2, with D perhaps TRBD1 (6 bases). The germline gives CDR1 MNHNS, CDR2 SASEGT. The CDR3 extends over 14 amino acids. Deletions cut 4 bases from V and 0 bases from J, with 9 bases between. In DNA, the CDR3 is TGTGCCAGCAGTGGGGACACATCTAACTATGGCTACACCTTC. It yields the protein CASSGDTSNYGYTF.

This clonotype occurred many times. The chain couples TRBV19 to TRBJ1-1, with D unclear. The CDR3 runs 15 residues. The V end was cut by 5 bases, the J end by 5 bases, with 18 bases between. CDR1 is LNHDA, CDR2 SQIVND, per germline (reference sequence). CDR3 DNA sequence: TGTGCCAGTAGTCCCTATTGGGCCCAGGCTACTGAAGCTTTCTTT. It encodes CASSPYWAQATEAFF.

This clonotype is medium-sized by share. The chain employs TRBV5-8 and TRBJ2-5; D gene unclear. The V end was cut by 4 bases, the J end by 4 bases, with 20 bases between. The germline V gene encodes CDR1 SGHTS and CDR2 YDEGEE. The CDR3 has 16 amino acids. The CDR3: CASSTGRGFIGETQYF. For the CDR3, the DNA is TGTGCCAGCAGCACGGGTCGAGGATTTATTGGAGAGACCCAGTACTTC. Full variable domain (rest looked up from reference TRBV5-8 and TRBJ2-5): EAGVTQSPTHLIKTRGQQATLRCSPISGHTSVYWYQQALGLGLQFLLWYDEGEERNRGNFPPRFSGRQFPNYSSELNVNALELEDSALYLCASSTGRGFIGETQYFGPGTRLLVL.

This clonotype was found a few times. The V gene is TRBV20-1, the J gene TRBJ1-3; a possible D gene is TRBD1 (5 bases). The germline V and J ends were trimmed by 3 bases and 4 bases, with 16 bases remaining between them. This CDR3 has 15 amino acids. The germline CDR1 and CDR2 sequences are DFQATT and SNEGSKA (reference sequence). CDR3 protein: CSARPRRGSGNTIYF. The CDR3 nucleotides are TGCAGTGCTAGGCCCAGGAGGGGTTCCGGAAACACCATATATTTT.

This chain connects TRBV9 to TRBJ2-7, with 10 bases matching TRBD2. There are 14 residues in the CDR3. The trim removed 3 bases at V and 3 bases at J, leaving 3 bases unmatched. Germline V CDR1 and CDR2: SGDLS, YYNGEE. The CDR3 DNA is TGTGCCAGCAGCGCTAGCGGGAGAATCTACGAGCAGTACTTC. This codes for CASSASGRIYEQYF.

V and J are TRBV7-6 and TRBJ1-4; D is undetermined. Germline CDR1 and CDR2: SGHVS and FNYEAQ. This CDR3 contains 15 residues. Trimming left V 1 base short and J 6 bases short, with 12 bases between. This chain's CDR3 is CASSLDPGKYEKLFF. Written as DNA, the CDR3 is TGTGCCAGCAGCTTAGATCCGGGCAAATATGAAAAACTGTTTTTT.

The chain couples TRBV18 to TRBJ2-5; the D is unclear. Trimming cost V 3 bases and J 3 bases, with 14 bases left between them. Germline V gives CDR1 KGHSH, CDR2 LQKENI. The CDR3 length is 15 residues. DNA for the CDR3: TGTGCCAGCTCACCGACGCCGGGTCCCAAAGAGACCCAGTACTTC. Its protein is CASSPTPGPKETQYF.